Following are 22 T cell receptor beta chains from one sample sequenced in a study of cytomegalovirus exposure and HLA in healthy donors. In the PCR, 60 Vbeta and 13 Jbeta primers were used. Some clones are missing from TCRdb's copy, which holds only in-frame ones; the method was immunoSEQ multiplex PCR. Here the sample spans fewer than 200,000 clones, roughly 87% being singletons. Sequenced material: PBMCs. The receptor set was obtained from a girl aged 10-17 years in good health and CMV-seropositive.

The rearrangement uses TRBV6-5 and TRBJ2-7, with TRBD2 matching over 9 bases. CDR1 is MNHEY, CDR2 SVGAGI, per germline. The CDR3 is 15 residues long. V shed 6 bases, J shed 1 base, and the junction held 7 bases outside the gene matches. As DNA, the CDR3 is TGTGCCAGCAGGTCTAGCGGGATTGGATCCTACGAGCAGTACTTC. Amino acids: CASRSSGIGSYEQYF.

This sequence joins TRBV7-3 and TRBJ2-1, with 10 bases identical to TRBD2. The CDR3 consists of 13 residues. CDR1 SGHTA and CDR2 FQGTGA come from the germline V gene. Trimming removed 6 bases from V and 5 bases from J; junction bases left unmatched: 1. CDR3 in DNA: TGTGCCAGCAGGCTAGCGGGGGACAATGAGCAGTTCTTC. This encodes CASRLAGDNEQFF.

The CDR3 loop reads CASSQDPGTGTYEQYF. In nucleotides, the CDR3 is TGCGCCAGCAGCCAAGATCCCGGGACAGGGACCTACGAGCAGTACTTC. The chain links TRBV4-3 to TRBJ2-7, with TRBD1 matching 9 bases. Germline V gene sequence: CDR1 LGHNA, CDR2 YSLEER. The CDR3 covers 16 residues. V was clipped by 0 bases and J by 2 bases; unmatched bases: 5.

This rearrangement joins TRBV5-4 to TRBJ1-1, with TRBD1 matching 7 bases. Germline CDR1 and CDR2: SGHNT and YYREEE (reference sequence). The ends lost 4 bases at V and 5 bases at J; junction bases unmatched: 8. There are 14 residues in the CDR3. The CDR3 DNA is TGTGCCAGCAGCCAGACAGGGTCAGGTACTGAAGCTTTCTTT. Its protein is CASSQTGSGTEAFF.

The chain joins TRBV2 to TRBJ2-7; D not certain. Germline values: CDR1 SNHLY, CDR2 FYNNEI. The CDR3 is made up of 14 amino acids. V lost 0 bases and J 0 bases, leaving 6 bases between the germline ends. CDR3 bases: TGTGCCAGCAGTGAAGCGCCAGGCTCCTACGAGCAGTACTTC. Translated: CASSEAPGSYEQYF.

CDR3 in DNA: TGTGCCAGCAGCTTTTGGGGGACAGATCTCCGGAGGTTGGATACGCAGTATTTT. Translated: CASSFWGTDLRRLDTQYF. V and J are TRBV11-2 and TRBJ2-3, with TRBD1 matching over 7 bases. The V gene's germline CDR1 is SGHAT and CDR2 FQNNGV. The CDR3 runs 18 residues. The J segment lost 6 bases and the V segment lost 3 bases, leaving 18 bases of the junction unmatched.

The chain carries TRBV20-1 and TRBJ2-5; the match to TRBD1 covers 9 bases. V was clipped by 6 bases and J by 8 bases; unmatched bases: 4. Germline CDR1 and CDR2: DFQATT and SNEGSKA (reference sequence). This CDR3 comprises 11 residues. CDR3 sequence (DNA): TGCAGTGCCCCGGGACAGGGTACCCAGTACTTC. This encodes CSAPGQGTQYF.

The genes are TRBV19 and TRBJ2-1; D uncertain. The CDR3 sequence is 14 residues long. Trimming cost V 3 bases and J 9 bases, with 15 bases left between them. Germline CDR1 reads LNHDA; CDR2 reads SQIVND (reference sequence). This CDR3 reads CASSIRQVGGEQFF. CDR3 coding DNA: TGTGCCAGTAGTATTCGTCAGGTGGGTGGTGAGCAGTTCTTC.

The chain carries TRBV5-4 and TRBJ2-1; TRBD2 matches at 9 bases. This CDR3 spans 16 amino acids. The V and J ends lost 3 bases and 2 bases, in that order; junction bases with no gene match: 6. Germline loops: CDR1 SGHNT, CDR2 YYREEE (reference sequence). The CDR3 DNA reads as TGTGCCAGCAGCTCGAGCGGGGGGCCTCCCTACAATGAGCAGTTCTTC. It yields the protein CASSSSGGPPYNEQFF.

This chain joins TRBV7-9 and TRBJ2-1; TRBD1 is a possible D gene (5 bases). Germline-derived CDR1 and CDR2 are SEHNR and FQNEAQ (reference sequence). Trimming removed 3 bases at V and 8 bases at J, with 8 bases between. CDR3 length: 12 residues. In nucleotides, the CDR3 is TGTGCCAGCAGCTTTCAGGGCGATGAGCAGTTCTTC. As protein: CASSFQGDEQFF.

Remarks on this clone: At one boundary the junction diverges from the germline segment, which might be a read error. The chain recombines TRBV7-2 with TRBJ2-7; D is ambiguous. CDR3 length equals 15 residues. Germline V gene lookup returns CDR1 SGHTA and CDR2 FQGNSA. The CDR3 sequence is CASRLAPDNSYEQYF. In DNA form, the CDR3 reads TGTGCCAGCAGGTTAGCTCCAGATAACTCCTACGAGCAGTACTTC.

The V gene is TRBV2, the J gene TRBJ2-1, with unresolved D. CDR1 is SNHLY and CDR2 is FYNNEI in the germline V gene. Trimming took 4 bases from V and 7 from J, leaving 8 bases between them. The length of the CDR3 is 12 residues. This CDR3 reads CASSVSVNEQFF. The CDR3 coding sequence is TGTGCCAGCAGTGTATCCGTGAATGAGCAGTTCTTC. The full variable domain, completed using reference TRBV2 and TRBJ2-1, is EPEVTQTPSHQVTQMGQEVILRCVPISNHLYFYWYRQILGQKVEFLVSFYNNEISEKSEIFDDQFSVERPDGSNFTLKIRSTKLEDSAMYFCASSVSVNEQFFGPGTRLTVL.

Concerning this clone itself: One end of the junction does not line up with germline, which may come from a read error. CDR3 nucleotides: TGTGCCAGCAGCCTAACACGTAGAGAGACCCAGTACTTC. Encoded protein: CASSLTRRETQYF. V is TRBV7-3 and J is TRBJ2-5; D is ambiguous. Germline values: CDR1 SGHTA, CDR2 FQGTGA. The CDR3 length is 13 residues.

In DNA, the CDR3 is TGTGCCAGCAGCTTCTCCGGGACAGGGTCAGGTGAAGCTTTCTTT. This encodes CASSFSGTGSGEAFF. The chain carries TRBV7-9 and TRBJ1-1; TRBD1 aligns across 9 bases. Germline-derived CDR1 and CDR2 are SEHNR and FQNEAQ (reference sequence). J lost 7 bases, V lost 3 bases, and 9 bases had no gene match. This CDR3 has 15 amino acids.

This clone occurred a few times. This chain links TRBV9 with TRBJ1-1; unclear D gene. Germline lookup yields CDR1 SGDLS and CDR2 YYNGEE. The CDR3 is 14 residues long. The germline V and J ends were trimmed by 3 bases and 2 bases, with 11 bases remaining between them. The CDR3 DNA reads TGTGCCAGCAGCGCGACGGGTTATAACACTGAAGCTTTCTTT. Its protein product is CASSATGYNTEAFF.

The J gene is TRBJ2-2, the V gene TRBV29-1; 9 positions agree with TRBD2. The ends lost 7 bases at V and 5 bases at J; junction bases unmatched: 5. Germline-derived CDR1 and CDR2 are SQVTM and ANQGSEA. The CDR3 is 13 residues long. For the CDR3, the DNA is TGCAGCGGGCGGGGGGGCGCAACCGGGGAGCTGTTTTTT. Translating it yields CSGRGGATGELFF.

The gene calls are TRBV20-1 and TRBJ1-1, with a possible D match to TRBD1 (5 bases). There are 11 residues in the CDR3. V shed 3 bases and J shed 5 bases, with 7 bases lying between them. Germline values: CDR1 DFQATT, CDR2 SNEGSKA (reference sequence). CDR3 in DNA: TGCAGTGCTAGGGACATTACTGAAGCTTTCTTT. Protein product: CSARDITEAFF.

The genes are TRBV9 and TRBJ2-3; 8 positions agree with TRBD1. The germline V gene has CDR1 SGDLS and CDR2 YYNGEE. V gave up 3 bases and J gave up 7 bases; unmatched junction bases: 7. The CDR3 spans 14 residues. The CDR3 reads CASSDRDRQNTQYF. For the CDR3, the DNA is TGTGCCAGCAGCGACCGGGACAGGCAAAATACGCAGTATTTT.

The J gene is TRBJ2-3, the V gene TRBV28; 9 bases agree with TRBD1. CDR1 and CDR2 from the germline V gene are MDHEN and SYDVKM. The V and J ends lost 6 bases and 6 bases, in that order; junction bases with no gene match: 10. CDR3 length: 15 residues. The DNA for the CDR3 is TGTGCCAGCAGCCGTAACAGGGGGCTAGGGGATACGCAGTATTTT. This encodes CASSRNRGLGDTQYF.

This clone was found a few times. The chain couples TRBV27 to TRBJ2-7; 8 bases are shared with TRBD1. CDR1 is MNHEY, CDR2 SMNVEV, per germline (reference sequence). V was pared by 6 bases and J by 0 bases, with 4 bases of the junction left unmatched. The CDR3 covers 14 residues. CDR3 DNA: TGTGCCAGCAGGAACAGGGGGAGCTCCTACGAGCAGTACTTC. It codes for CASRNRGSSYEQYF.

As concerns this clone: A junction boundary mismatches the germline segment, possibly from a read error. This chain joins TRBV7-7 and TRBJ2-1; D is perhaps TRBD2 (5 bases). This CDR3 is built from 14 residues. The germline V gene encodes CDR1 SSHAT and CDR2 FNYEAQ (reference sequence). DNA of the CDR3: TGTGCTAGCAGCCCCCTCGGAGGCCACAATGAGCAGTTCTTC. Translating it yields CASSPLGGHNEQFF.

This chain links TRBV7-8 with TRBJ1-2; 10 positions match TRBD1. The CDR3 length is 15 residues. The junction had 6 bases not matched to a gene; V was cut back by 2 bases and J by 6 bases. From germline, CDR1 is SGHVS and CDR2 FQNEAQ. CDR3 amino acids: CASSLWRQGADGYTF. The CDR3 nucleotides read TGTGCCAGCAGCTTATGGAGACAGGGGGCTGATGGCTACACCTTC.